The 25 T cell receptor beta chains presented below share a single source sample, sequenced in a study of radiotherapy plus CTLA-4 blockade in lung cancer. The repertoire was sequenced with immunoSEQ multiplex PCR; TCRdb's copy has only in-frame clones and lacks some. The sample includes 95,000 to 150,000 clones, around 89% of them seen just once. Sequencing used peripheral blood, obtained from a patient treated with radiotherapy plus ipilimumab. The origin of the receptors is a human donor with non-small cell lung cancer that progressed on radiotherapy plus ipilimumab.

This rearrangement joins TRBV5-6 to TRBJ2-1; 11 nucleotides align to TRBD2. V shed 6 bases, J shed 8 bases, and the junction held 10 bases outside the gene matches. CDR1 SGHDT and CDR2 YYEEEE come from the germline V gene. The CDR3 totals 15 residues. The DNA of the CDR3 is TGTGCCAGCACCACCACTAGCGGGAGTTTCCATGAGCAGTTCTTC. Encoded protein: CASTTTSGSFHEQFF.

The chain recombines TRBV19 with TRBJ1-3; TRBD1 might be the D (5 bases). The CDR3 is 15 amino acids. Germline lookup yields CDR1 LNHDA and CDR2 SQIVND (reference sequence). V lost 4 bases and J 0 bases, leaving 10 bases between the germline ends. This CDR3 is CASSNTGGSGNTIYF. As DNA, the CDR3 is TGTGCCAGTAGTAATACAGGAGGCTCTGGAAACACCATATATTTT. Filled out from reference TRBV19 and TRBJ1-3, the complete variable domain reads DGGITQSPKYLFRKEGQNVTLSCEQNLNHDAMYWYRQDPGQGLRLIYYSQIVNDFQKGDIAEGYSVSREKKESFPLTVTSAQKNPTAFYLCASSNTGGSGNTIYFGEGSWLTVV.

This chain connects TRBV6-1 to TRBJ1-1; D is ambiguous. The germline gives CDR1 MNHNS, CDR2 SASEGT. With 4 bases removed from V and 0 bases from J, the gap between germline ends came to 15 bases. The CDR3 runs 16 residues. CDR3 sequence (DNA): TGTGCCAGCAGTGTAAGCATGCGGAGTCTGAACACTGAAGCTTTCTTT. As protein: CASSVSMRSLNTEAFF.

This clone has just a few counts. The CDR3 sequence is CASTPGGASNYGYTF. The CDR3 bases are TGTGCCAGCACTCCGGGCGGTGCTTCTAACTATGGCTACACCTTC. This chain connects TRBV6-1 to TRBJ1-2, with D uncertain. Germline-derived CDR1 and CDR2 are MNHNS and SASEGT. The germline V and J ends were trimmed by 7 bases and 0 bases, with 15 bases remaining between them. CDR3 length equals 15 residues.

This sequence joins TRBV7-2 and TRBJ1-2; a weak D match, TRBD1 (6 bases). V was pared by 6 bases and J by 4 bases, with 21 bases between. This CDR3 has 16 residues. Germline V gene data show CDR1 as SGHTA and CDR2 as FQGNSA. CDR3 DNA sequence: TGTGCCAGCAGACCGAACGGGGGACAAGTTATCTATGGCTACACCTTC. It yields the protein CASRPNGGQVIYGYTF.

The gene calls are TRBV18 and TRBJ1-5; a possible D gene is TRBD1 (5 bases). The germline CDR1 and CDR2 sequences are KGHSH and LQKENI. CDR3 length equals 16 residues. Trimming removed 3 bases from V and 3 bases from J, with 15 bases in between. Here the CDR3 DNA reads TGTGCCAGCTCACCCCCGGGACCGACTCTCAATCAGCCCCAGCATTTT. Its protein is CASSPPGPTLNQPQHF.

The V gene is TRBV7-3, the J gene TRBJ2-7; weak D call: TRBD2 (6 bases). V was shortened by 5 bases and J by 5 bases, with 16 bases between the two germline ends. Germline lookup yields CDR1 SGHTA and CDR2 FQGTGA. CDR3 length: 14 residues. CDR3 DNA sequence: TGTGCCAGCAGCACCCGGGACTCTAGGGACGAGCAGTACTTC. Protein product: CASSTRDSRDEQYF. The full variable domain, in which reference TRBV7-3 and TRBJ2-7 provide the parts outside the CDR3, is GAGVSQTPSNKVTEKGKYVELRCDPISGHTALYWYRQSLGQGPEFLIYFQGTGAADDSGLPNDRFFAVRPEGSVSTLKIQRTERGDSAVYLCASSTRDSRDEQYFGPGTRLTVT.

The CDR3 reads CASRGGNKIYEQYF. In DNA form, the CDR3 reads TGTGCCAGCCGGGGCGGGAACAAGATCTACGAGCAGTACTTC. V and J are TRBV6-1 and TRBJ2-7; weak D call: TRBD2 (6 bases). The germline V and J ends were trimmed by 8 bases and 3 bases, with 17 bases remaining between them. This CDR3 spans 14 amino acids. Germline V lookup: CDR1 MNHNS, CDR2 SASEGT.

The CDR3 bases are TGCGCCAGCAGCTCGGATACTAGATCCGGGTACAATGAGCAGTTCTTC. Its translation is CASSSDTRSGYNEQFF. V usage is TRBV5-1 and J usage is TRBJ2-1; D is perhaps TRBD2 (5 bases). The CDR3 sequence is 16 residues long. Germline assignment: CDR1 SGHRS and CDR2 YFSETQ. The ends were cut back, 3 bases at V and 4 bases at J, with 17 bases in the middle. The full variable domain, its missing parts supplied by reference TRBV5-1 and TRBJ2-1, is KAGVTQTPRYLIKTRGQQVTLSCSPISGHRSVSWYQQTPGQGLQFLFEYFSETQRNKGNFPGRFSGRQFSNSRSEMNVSTLELGDSALYLCASSSDTRSGYNEQFFGPGTRLTVL.

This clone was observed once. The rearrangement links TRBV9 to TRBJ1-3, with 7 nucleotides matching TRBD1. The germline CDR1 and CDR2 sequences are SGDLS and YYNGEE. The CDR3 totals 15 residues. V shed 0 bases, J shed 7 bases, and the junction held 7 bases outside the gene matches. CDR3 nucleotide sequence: TGTGCCAGCAGCGTAGCCACAGGGGTTACGAACACCATATATTTT. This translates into CASSVATGVTNTIYF.

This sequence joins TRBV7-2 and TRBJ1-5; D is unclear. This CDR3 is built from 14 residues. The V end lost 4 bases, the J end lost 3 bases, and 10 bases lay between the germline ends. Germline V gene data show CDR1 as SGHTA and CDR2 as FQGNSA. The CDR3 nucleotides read TGTGCCAGCAGCTATAGTAGAGTCAATCAGCCCCAGCATTTT. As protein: CASSYSRVNQPQHF.

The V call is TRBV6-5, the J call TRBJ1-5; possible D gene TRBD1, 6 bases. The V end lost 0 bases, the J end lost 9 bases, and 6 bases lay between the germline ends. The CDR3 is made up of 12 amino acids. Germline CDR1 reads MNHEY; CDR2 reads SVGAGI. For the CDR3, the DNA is TGTGCCAGCAGTTACTCAGGGGGGCCCCAGCATTTT. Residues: CASSYSGGPQHF.

The CDR3 DNA sequence: TGTGCCAGCTCTCCAGGGACGGAGATTCCTGGCTACACCTTC. It encodes CASSPGTEIPGYTF. The rearrangement joins TRBV18 to TRBJ1-2; a weak D match, TRBD1 (5 bases). Germline CDR1 KGHSH, CDR2 LQKENI. The CDR3 has 14 amino acids. V was pared by 6 bases and J by 7 bases, with 18 bases between.

The CDR3 region has the DNA TGTGCCAGCACATCGGCGGGGCCGAGCTCCTACAATGAGCAGTTCTTC. The encoded protein is CASTSAGPSSYNEQFF. The rearrangement joins TRBV27 to TRBJ2-1; TRBD2 might be the D (6 bases). The V gene lost 7 bases and the J gene lost 0 bases, with 16 bases spanning the gap. This CDR3 has 16 amino acids. Germline CDR1 and CDR2: MNHEY and SMNVEV (reference sequence).

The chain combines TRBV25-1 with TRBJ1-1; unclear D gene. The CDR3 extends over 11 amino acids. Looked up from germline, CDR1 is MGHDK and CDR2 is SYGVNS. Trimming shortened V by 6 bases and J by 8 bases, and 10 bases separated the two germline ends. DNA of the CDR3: TGTGCCAGCAGGGAGAAGGGAGAAGCTTTCTTT. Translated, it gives CASREKGEAFF.

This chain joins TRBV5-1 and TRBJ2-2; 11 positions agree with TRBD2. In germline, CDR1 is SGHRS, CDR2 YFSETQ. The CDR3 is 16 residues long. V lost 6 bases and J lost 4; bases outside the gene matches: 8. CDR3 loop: CASNQLAGDPTGELFF. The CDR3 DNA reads TGCGCCAGCAACCAACTAGCGGGAGACCCCACCGGGGAGCTGTTTTTT. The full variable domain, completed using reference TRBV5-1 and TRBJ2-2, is KAGVTQTPRYLIKTRGQQVTLSCSPISGHRSVSWYQQTPGQGLQFLFEYFSETQRNKGNFPGRFSGRQFSNSRSEMNVSTLELGDSALYLCASNQLAGDPTGELFFGEGSRLTVL.

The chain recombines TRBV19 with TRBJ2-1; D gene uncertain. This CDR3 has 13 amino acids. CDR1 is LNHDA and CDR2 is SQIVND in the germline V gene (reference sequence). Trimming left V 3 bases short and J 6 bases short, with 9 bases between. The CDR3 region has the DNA TGTGCCAGTAGTATGACTGGTGCCAATGAGCAGTTCTTC. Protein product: CASSMTGANEQFF.

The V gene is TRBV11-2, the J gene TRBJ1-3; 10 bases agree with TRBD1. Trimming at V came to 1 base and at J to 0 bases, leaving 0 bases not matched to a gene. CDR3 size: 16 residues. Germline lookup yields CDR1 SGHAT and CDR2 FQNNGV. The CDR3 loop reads CASSLGTGGSGNTIYF. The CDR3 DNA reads TGTGCCAGCAGCTTAGGGACAGGGGGCTCTGGAAACACCATATATTTT.

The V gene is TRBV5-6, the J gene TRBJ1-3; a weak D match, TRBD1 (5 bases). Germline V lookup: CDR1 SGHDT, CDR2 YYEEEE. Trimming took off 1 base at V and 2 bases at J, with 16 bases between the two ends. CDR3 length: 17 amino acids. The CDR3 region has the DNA TGTGCCAGCAGCTTGTATGTCGCAGGGATTACTGGAAACACCATATATTTT. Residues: CASSLYVAGITGNTIYF.

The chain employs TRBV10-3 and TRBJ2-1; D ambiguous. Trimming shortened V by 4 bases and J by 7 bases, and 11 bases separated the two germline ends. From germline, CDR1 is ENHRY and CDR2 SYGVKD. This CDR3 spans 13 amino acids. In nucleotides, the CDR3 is TGTGCCATCAGTGTGATGCCCGGGAATGAGCAGTTCTTC. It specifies CAISVMPGNEQFF.

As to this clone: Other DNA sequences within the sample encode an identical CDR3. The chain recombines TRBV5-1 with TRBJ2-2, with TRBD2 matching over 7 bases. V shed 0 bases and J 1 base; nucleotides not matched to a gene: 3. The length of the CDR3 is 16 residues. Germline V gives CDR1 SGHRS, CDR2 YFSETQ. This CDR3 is CASSLGLAENTGELFF. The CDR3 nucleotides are TGCGCCAGCAGCTTGGGGCTAGCGGAGAACACCGGGGAGCTGTTTTTT.

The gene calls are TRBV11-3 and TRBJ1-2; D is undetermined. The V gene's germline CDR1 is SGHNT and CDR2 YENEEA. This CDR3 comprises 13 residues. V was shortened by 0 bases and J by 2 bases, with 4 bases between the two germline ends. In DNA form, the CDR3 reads TGTGCCAGCAGCTTAGACGTCAACTATGGCTACACCTTC. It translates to CASSLDVNYGYTF.

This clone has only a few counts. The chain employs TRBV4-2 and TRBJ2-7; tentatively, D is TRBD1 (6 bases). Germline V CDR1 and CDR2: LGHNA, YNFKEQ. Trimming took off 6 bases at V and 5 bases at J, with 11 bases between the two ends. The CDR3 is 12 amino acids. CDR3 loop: CASSQSGDEQYF. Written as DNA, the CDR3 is TGTGCCAGCAGTCAGTCAGGGGACGAGCAGTACTTC.

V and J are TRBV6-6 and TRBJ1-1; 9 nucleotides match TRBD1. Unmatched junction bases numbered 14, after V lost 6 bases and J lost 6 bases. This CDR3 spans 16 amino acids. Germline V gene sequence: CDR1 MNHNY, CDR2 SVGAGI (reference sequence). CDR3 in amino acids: CASSTEGDRASAEAFF. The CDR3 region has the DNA TGTGCCAGCAGCACGGAGGGGGACAGGGCTTCCGCTGAAGCTTTCTTT.

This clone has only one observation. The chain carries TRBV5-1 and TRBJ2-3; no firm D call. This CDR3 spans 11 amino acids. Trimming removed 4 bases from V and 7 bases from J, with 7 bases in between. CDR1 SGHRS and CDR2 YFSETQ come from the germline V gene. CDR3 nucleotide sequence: TGCGCCAGCAGCCCCGGTAATACGCAGTATTTT. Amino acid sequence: CASSPGNTQYF.